These 18 T cell receptor beta chains were all obtained from the same sample, sequenced in a study of breast tumors, draining lymph nodes, adjacent tissues. The lymph nodes were axillary draining lymph nodes from breast cancer patients. TCRdb passed the multiplex PCR reads through MiXCR, listing each CDR3 protein once. The table has tens of thousands of distinct CDR3 sequences, approximately 29% seen once. Material for sequencing was axillary lymph node tissue. The source is a female donor with breast cancer. Some clones in this sample may be carry-over from other donors' samples.

To note about this clonotype: The DNA is omitted, as the CDR3 cannot be located on it reliably, and the CDR3 follows TCRdb's listing. The chain couples TRBV7-9 to TRBJ1-2; the table's D call, TRBD1, was not checked against the DNA. The CDR3 has 20 amino acids, counting both end residues. Germline values: CDR1 SEHNR, CDR2 FQNEAQ (reference sequence). This CDR3 reads CASSFYICSAERTGRMGYTF.

This clonotype is a singleton in its sample. The rearrangement joins TRBV20-1 to TRBJ2-3; the D is unclear. Germline values: CDR1 DFQATT, CDR2 SNEGSKA (reference sequence). The CDR3 has 12 residues. The V end was cut by 4 bases, the J end by 0 bases, with 5 bases between. The CDR3 here is CSAISSTDTQYF. The CDR3 region has the DNA TGCAGTGCTATCTCTAGCACAGATACGCAGTATTTT.

This clonotype was counted ten times or more. The rearrangement joins TRBV6-6 to TRBJ1-2, with 7 bases matching TRBD1. V was pared by 5 bases and J by 3 bases, with 6 bases of the junction left unmatched. The CDR3 is 14 residues long. Per the germline V gene, CDR1 is MNHNY and CDR2 is SVGAGI (reference sequence). Written as DNA, the CDR3 is TGTGCCAGCAGTCACCGGGACAGAGACTATGGCTACACCTTC. Translating gives CASSHRDRDYGYTF.

This clonotype was detected many times. The V gene is TRBV7-9, the J gene TRBJ1-1; no firm D call. Germline V gene data show CDR1 as SEHNR and CDR2 as FQNEAQ (reference sequence). V was trimmed by 5 bases and J by 0 bases, leaving 10 bases between them. The length of the CDR3 is 14 residues. Here the CDR3 reads CASSGAFMNTEAFF. In DNA, the CDR3 is TGTGCCAGCAGCGGAGCCTTCATGAACACTGAAGCTTTCTTT.

In its sample, this clonotype was seen many times. The rearrangement links TRBV30 to TRBJ2-7; possibly TRBD1 for D (6 bases). Trimming pared 4 bases from V and 3 bases from J, leaving 7 bases between. CDR3 length: 11 residues. Per germline, CDR1 GTSNPN and CDR2 SVGIG (reference sequence). CDR3 region: CAWTQGYEQYF. CDR3 bases: TGTGCCTGGACACAGGGCTACGAGCAGTACTTC.

About this clonotype: Sequence at one end of the junction differs from germline and may be a read error. This chain joins TRBV7-9 and TRBJ2-7; a possible D gene is TRBD2 (5 bases). The CDR3 is 15 residues long. CDR1 SEHNR and CDR2 FQNEAQ come from the germline V gene (reference sequence). CDR3 in amino acids: CASSSTSGRGYEQHF. The CDR3 DNA reads as TGTGCCAGCAGCTCAACTAGTGGGAGAGGCTACGAGCAGCACTTC.

On this clonotype itself: One end of the junction varies from germline; a read error may be responsible. The chain combines TRBV6-6 with TRBJ1-1; TRBD1 agrees at 7 bases. The germline CDR1 and CDR2 sequences are MNHNY and SVGAGI (reference sequence). This CDR3 has 15 residues. The CDR3 DNA reads TGTGCCAGCAGTCACTCCCAAGACAGGGCCACTGAAGCTTTCTTT. Residues: CASSHSQDRATEAFF.

This clonotype was seen many times. This chain uses TRBV20-1 with TRBJ1-4; the D gene is possibly TRBD1 (6 bases). Germline V lookup: CDR1 DFQATT, CDR2 SNEGSKA (reference sequence). The V gene lost 4 bases and the J gene lost 5 bases, with 11 bases spanning the gap. The CDR3 covers 13 residues. Here the CDR3 DNA reads TGCAGTGCTACAGGGGCGTACAATGAAAAACTGTTTTTT. Protein product: CSATGAYNEKLFF.

This clonotype was picked up many times. V and J are TRBV6-2 or TRBV6-3 and TRBJ1-5; 7 bases fit TRBD1. The CDR3 consists of 14 residues. Germline V CDR1 and CDR2: MNHEY, SVGEGT. V lost 6 bases, J lost 3 bases, and 5 bases stayed unmatched. The CDR3 nucleotides are TGTGCCAGCAGAGCGACAGGGTCCAATCAGCCCCAGCATTTT. Residues: CASRATGSNQPQHF.

The table lists this clonotype with many counts. The chain employs TRBV6-5 and TRBJ2-7; 8 bases map to TRBD2. With 6 bases clipped from V and 6 bases from J, the junction kept 16 bases outside the gene matches. Germline-derived CDR1 and CDR2 are MNHEY and SVGAGI. This CDR3 is built from 16 residues. CDR3 sequence reads: CASSRGGGRLGLEQYF. CDR3 in DNA: TGTGCCAGCAGCCGGGGGGGAGGCCGCCTGGGACTCGAGCAGTACTTC.

This clonotype was observed at least ten times. The chain has TRBV30 and TRBJ1-4; D call uncertain. Germline values: CDR1 GTSNPN, CDR2 SVGIG (reference sequence). Trimming took off 2 bases at V and 5 bases at J, with 6 bases between the two ends. This CDR3 region has 12 residues. CDR3 sequence (DNA): TGTGCCTGGAGTCCTTCGAATGAAAAACTGTTTTTT. Translating it yields CAWSPSNEKLFF.

Ten or more counts support this clonotype. This chain connects TRBV24-1 to TRBJ2-7; D uncertain. Germline CDR1 is KGHDR and CDR2 is SFDVKD. The ends were cut back, 2 bases at V and 1 base at J, with 8 bases in the middle. The CDR3 length is 14 residues. This CDR3 reads CATSDSLGSYEQYF. In nucleotides, the CDR3 is TGTGCCACCAGTGATTCTCTGGGATCCTACGAGCAGTACTTC.

Of note for this clonotype: Likely a read error: the CDR3 ends without its conserved phenylalanine or tryptophan. The CDR3 DNA sequence: TGCGCCAGCAGCCAAGGCAGGACTAGCTATGAGACCCAGTACCTC. Its translation: CASSQGRTSYETQYL. This sequence joins TRBV4-3 and TRBJ2-5; TRBD2 aligns across 8 bases. J lost 5 bases, V lost 1 base, and 6 bases had no gene match. Per the germline V gene, CDR1 is LGHNA and CDR2 is YSLEER. This CDR3 is 15 amino acids long.

This chain uses TRBV7-9 with TRBJ2-1; TRBD1 aligns across 10 bases. The CDR3 contains 16 residues. Looked up from germline, CDR1 is SEHNR and CDR2 is FQNEAQ (reference sequence). V shed 4 bases, J shed 5 bases, and the junction held 8 bases outside the gene matches. CDR3 loop: CASSSGTGTGDNEQFF. Here the CDR3 DNA reads TGTGCCAGCAGCTCCGGGACAGGGACAGGGGACAATGAGCAGTTCTTC.

In this sample, this clonotype turned up many times. CDR3 in amino acids: CASSFNAGGETQYF. CDR3 sequence (DNA): TGTGCCAGCAGTTTTAACGCCGGGGGAGAGACCCAGTACTTC. The chain uses TRBV3-1 and TRBJ2-5; tentatively, D is TRBD2 (6 bases). CDR1 is LGHDT, CDR2 YNNKEL, per germline (reference sequence). The CDR3 runs 14 residues. V lost 6 bases to trimming and J lost 4 bases, with 15 bases between them.

This clonotype was counted many times. The gene calls are TRBV28 and TRBJ2-7; perhaps TRBD2 as D (5 bases). CDR3 length: 15 residues. Per germline, CDR1 MDHEN and CDR2 SYDVKM. V lost 5 bases and J lost 4, with 18 bases in between. The CDR3 sequence: CASSRRWVGRYEQYF. CDR3 DNA sequence: TGTGCCAGCAGTCGAAGGTGGGTGGGGAGATACGAGCAGTACTTC.

This clonotype has more than one count but fewer than ten. This may be a read error: a much more frequent sequence differs by one nucleotide. The chain employs TRBV19 and TRBJ2-1; no firm D call. V shed 8 bases and J shed 0 bases, with 8 bases lying between them. Germline lookup yields CDR1 LNHDA and CDR2 SQIVND (reference sequence). The CDR3 contains 13 residues. The CDR3 loop is CASGWSSYNEQFF. The CDR3 nucleotides are TGTGCCAGTGGTTGGAGCTCCTACAATGAGCAGTTCTTC.

This clonotype was seen repeatedly, ten times or more. This chain links TRBV7-8 with TRBJ2-7, with D maybe TRBD1 (5 bases). Germline loops: CDR1 SGHVS, CDR2 FQNEAQ. The germline V and J ends were trimmed by 5 bases and 2 bases, with 16 bases remaining between them. The CDR3 has 15 residues. CDR3 coding DNA: TGTGCCAGCAGCAGGGGATCGGGCAGAACCTACGAGCAGTACTTC. This codes for CASSRGSGRTYEQYF.